The T cell receptor beta chain described here comes from a study of blood T cell repertoires in COVID-19. On the study more broadly: Sources were T cells, B-cell-depleted T cells, or PBMCs; the material itself was cDNA or gDNA.

Trimming pared 5 bases from V and 0 bases from J, leaving 7 bases between. CDR1 is MDHEN, CDR2 SYDVKM, per germline. The CDR3 runs to 13 residues. The assay was immunoSEQ multiplex PCR, and TCRdb's table has in-frame clones only and misses some. Found here are about 9,200 clones, about 80% of them singletons; the top ten hold over 7%. The sequence was obtained from a man aged 65 to 85 with active COVID-19. The sequenced sample was peripheral blood. The V gene is TRBV28, the J gene TRBJ1-1, with D perhaps matching TRBD1 (6 bases). The CDR3 region is CASSTGLNTEAFF. The CDR3 DNA follows: TGTGCCAGCAGTACAGGGTTGAACACTGAAGCTTTCTTT.